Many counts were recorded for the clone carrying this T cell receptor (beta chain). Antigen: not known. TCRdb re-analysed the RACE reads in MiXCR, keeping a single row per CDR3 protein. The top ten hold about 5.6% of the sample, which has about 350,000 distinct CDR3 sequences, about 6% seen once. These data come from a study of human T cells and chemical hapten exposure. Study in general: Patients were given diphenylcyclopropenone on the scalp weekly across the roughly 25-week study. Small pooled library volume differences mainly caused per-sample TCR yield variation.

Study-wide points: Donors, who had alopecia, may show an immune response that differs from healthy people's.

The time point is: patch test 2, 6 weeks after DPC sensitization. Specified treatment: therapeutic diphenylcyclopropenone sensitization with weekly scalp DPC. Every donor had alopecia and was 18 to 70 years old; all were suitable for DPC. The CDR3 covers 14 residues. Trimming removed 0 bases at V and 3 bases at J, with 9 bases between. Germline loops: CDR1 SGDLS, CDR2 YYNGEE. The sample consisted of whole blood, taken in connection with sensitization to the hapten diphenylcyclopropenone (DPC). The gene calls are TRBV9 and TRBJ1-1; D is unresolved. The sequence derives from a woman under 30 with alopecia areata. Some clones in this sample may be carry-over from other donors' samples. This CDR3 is CASSVDPHDTEAFF. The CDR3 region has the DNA TGTGCCAGCAGCGTAGACCCTCATGACACTGAAGCTTTCTTT.